A single sample gave rise to the 2 T cell receptor beta chains below, sequenced in a study of cytomegalovirus exposure and HLA in healthy donors (dated by TCRdb to the late 2010s). Library preparation was by the immunoSEQ multiplex PCR assay. For the multiplex PCR, a mixture combining 60 forward primers for TCR Vbeta segments and 13 reverse primers for TCR Jbeta segments was used. TCRdb obtained this table from immuneACCESS and retained in-frame rearrangements with V and J assigned. These tables miss some clones; where compared with another copy, unresolved V genes account for less than half of the shortfall, and the remainder is unexplained. Within this sample are 150,000 to 200,000 clones, with 65% to 85% of them counted one time only. The leading ten clones occupy over 2.5% of the sample. The sample comprised PBMCs. These receptors originate from a woman between 45 and 60 years old in good health and CMV-seropositive.

This chain uses TRBV18 with TRBJ1-1; TRBD1 is a possible D gene (6 bases). Trimming stripped 1 base from V and 1 base from J, with 16 bases between. Germline V CDR1 and CDR2: KGHSH, LQKENI. This CDR3 region has 17 residues. CDR3 nucleotides: TGTGCCAGCTCACCACTGAGCCAGGGGTGGGCGAACACTGAAGCTTTCTTT. Residues: CASSPLSQGWANTEAFF.

The CDR3 loop reads CASSARDRPPETGELFF. CDR3 nucleotide sequence: TGTGCCAGCAGCGCACGGGACAGACCTCCAGAGACCGGGGAGCTGTTTTTT. The genes are TRBV7-9 and TRBJ2-2, with 7 nucleotides matching TRBD1. CDR1 is SEHNR and CDR2 is FQNEAQ in the germline V gene (reference sequence). The CDR3 spans 17 residues. Trimming cost V 5 bases and J 5 bases; bases outside gene matches: 14.